Listed here are 17 T cell receptor beta chains from one sample, sequenced in a study of T-cell memory formation after mild COVID-19. TCRdb re-called the 5' RACE reads through MiXCR, storing one row per CDR3 protein. This sample has roughly 560,000 distinct CDR3 sequences, with about a fifth found just once. Material: PBMCs or a T cell subset sorted from them (not recorded which). Every receptor here comes from an adult woman who had mild COVID-19 (a few samples of this study predate the infection). Cell type and time point are not known.

The sample holds a few counts of this clonotype. The chain is built from TRBV29-1 and TRBJ2-1; 8 bases align to TRBD2. From germline, CDR1 is SQVTM and CDR2 ANQGSEA. Trimming took 4 bases from V and 7 from J; bases not matched to a gene: 6. The CDR3 is 13 residues long. The CDR3 loop is CSVVSGRRNEQFF. CDR3 bases: TGCAGCGTTGTAAGCGGGAGAAGGAATGAGCAGTTCTTC.

V is TRBV27 and J is TRBJ1-5; tentatively, D is TRBD1 (5 bases). Germline lookup yields CDR1 MNHEY and CDR2 SMNVEV (reference sequence). CDR3 size: 16 residues. The germline V and J ends were trimmed by 6 bases and 0 bases, with 15 bases remaining between them. The CDR3: CASRDLRGHSNQPQHF. CDR3 coding DNA: TGTGCCAGCAGAGACCTCCGGGGCCATAGCAATCAGCCCCAGCATTTT.

The chain is built from TRBV29-1 and TRBJ1-2; 10 positions agree with TRBD1. CDR1 and CDR2 from the germline V gene are SQVTM and ANQGSEA. The CDR3 contains 13 residues. V lost 6 bases, J lost 4 bases, and 5 bases stayed unmatched. The CDR3 DNA follows: TGCAGCGTCGACAGGGGGCGCCTCTATGGCTACACCTTC. Amino acids: CSVDRGRLYGYTF.

This clonotype was detected a few times. This chain links TRBV7-2 with TRBJ1-5, with unresolved D. CDR3 size: 12 residues. Trimming took off 1 base at V and 9 bases at J, with 7 bases between the two ends. Germline loops: CDR1 SGHTA, CDR2 FQGNSA. The CDR3: CASSLEIPPQHF. CDR3 bases: TGTGCCAGCAGCTTAGAAATTCCGCCCCAGCATTTT.

This clonotype was observed at least ten times. The genes are TRBV12-3 or TRBV12-4 and TRBJ1-4; D gene ambiguous. V was trimmed by 3 bases and J by 8 bases, leaving 4 bases between them. CDR3 length equals 11 residues. This CDR3 reads CASSFTEKLFF. CDR3 sequence (DNA): TGTGCCAGCAGTTTTACAGAAAAACTGTTTTTT.

CDR3 region: CASQDRLAGGPGSYEQYF. The CDR3 coding sequence is TGCGCCAGCCAAGACCGACTAGCGGGAGGGCCAGGGTCCTACGAGCAGTACTTC. The V call is TRBV5-1, the J call TRBJ2-7, with TRBD2 matching over 14 bases. Losses at the gene ends were 7 bases for V and 1 base for J; bases not matched to a gene: 13. Germline-derived CDR1 and CDR2 are SGHRS and YFSETQ. This CDR3 is built from 18 residues. The full variable domain, in which reference TRBV5-1 and TRBJ2-7 provide the parts outside the CDR3, is KAGVTQTPRYLIKTRGQQVTLSCSPISGHRSVSWYQQTPGQGLQFLFEYFSETQRNKGNFPGRFSGRQFSNSRSEMNVSTLELGDSALYLCASQDRLAGGPGSYEQYFGPGTRLTVT.

The chain links TRBV7-9 to TRBJ2-3; TRBD2 aligns across 10 bases. Germline V gives CDR1 SEHNR, CDR2 FQNEAQ (reference sequence). V shed 5 bases, J shed 6 bases, and the junction held 5 bases outside the gene matches. There are 14 residues in the CDR3. CDR3: CASSGTSGVDTQYF. CDR3 bases: TGTGCCAGCAGCGGTACTAGCGGGGTGGATACGCAGTATTTT.

This clonotype turned up a few times. V and J are TRBV12-3 or TRBV12-4 and TRBJ2-5, with 8 bases aligning to TRBD1. The CDR3 extends over 15 amino acids. The J segment lost 2 bases and the V segment lost 6 bases, leaving 8 bases of the junction unmatched. The CDR3 loop reads CASSLGQGTQETQYF. Written as DNA, the CDR3 is TGTGCCAGCAGCCTTGGACAGGGCACACAAGAGACCCAGTACTTC.

The rearrangement uses TRBV25-1 and TRBJ2-3; 8 nucleotides agree with TRBD1. Trimming cost V 4 bases and J 4 bases; bases outside gene matches: 7. Germline V CDR1 and CDR2: MGHDK, SYGVNS. The CDR3 loop spans 15 amino acids. The CDR3 loop is CASSGKTGVADTQYF. CDR3 coding DNA: TGTGCCAGCAGTGGGAAGACAGGGGTGGCAGATACGCAGTATTTT.

This chain links TRBV4-2 with TRBJ2-2, with a tentative D call TRBD1 (6 bases). The V gene lost 0 bases and the J gene lost 3 bases, with 14 bases spanning the gap. Germline CDR1 and CDR2: LGHNA and YNFKEQ. This CDR3 region has 17 residues. In DNA, the CDR3 is TGTGCCAGCAGCCAAGATCCCGGGACACCATACACCGGGGAGCTGTTTTTT. This translates into CASSQDPGTPYTGELFF.

This chain links TRBV12-3 or TRBV12-4 with TRBJ2-3, with D possibly called TRBD1 or TRBD2 (5 bases each). The CDR3 runs 15 residues. Trimming shortened V by 6 bases and J by 5 bases, and 18 bases separated the two germline ends. DNA of the CDR3: TGTGCCAGCAGCCCCGTTGAGGGGCGGGTAGATACGCAGTATTTT. Protein: CASSPVEGRVDTQYF.

This clonotype has just a few counts. The DNA for the CDR3 is TGTGCCAGCAGCCTAGGACAGCCCGAAGCTTTCTTT. Its protein product is CASSLGQPEAFF. The genes are TRBV2 and TRBJ1-1; weak D call: TRBD1 (6 bases). The CDR3 totals 12 residues. Germline V CDR1 and CDR2: SNHLY, FYNNEI. V gave up 6 bases and J gave up 8 bases, with 13 bases separating them.

V is TRBV5-1 and J is TRBJ2-3, with D unclear. CDR1 is SGHRS and CDR2 is YFSETQ in the germline V gene. This CDR3 region has 15 residues. V lost 0 bases and J 4 bases, leaving 12 bases between the germline ends. The CDR3 loop is CASSLVGGVADTQYF. As DNA, the CDR3 is TGCGCCAGCAGCTTGGTAGGTGGGGTCGCAGATACGCAGTATTTT.

The V gene is TRBV18, the J gene TRBJ2-1; 7 nucleotides align to TRBD2. J lost 5 bases, V lost 3 bases, and 10 bases had no gene match. The CDR3 runs to 16 residues. The V gene's germline CDR1 is KGHSH and CDR2 LQKENI. The CDR3 sequence is CASSPSQRGVNNEQFF. The CDR3 nucleotides are TGTGCCAGCTCACCCTCCCAGCGGGGCGTGAACAATGAGCAGTTCTTC.

This clonotype was seen a handful of times. This chain connects TRBV29-1 to TRBJ2-7; D perhaps matches TRBD2 (6 bases). The length of the CDR3 is 13 residues. CDR1 is SQVTM, CDR2 ANQGSEA, per germline. V lost 5 bases, J lost 3 bases, and 14 bases lay in between. Written as DNA, the CDR3 is TGCAGCGTTACGGGCACCGGGAGCTACGAGCAGTACTTC. It is translated as CSVTGTGSYEQYF.

This clonotype was detected a few times. The chain has TRBV6-6 and TRBJ1-2; perhaps TRBD1 as D (6 bases). V lost 0 bases and J 2 bases, leaving 7 bases between the germline ends. The CDR3 consists of 14 residues. From germline, CDR1 is MNHNY and CDR2 SVGAGI (reference sequence). The CDR3 DNA follows: TGTGCCAGCAGTTACTCAGACAGGAACTATGGCTACACCTTC. Translation: CASSYSDRNYGYTF.

The rearrangement uses TRBV7-9 and TRBJ2-7, with D tentatively TRBD1 or TRBD2 (6 bases each). CDR1 and CDR2 (germline): SEHNR, FQNEAQ (reference sequence). The CDR3 consists of 15 residues. With 1 base removed from V and 5 bases from J, the gap between germline ends came to 15 bases. In nucleotides, the CDR3 is TGTGCCAGCAGCTTAGTTGTGGGGGGCTCGGACGAGCAGTACTTC. As protein: CASSLVVGGSDEQYF.